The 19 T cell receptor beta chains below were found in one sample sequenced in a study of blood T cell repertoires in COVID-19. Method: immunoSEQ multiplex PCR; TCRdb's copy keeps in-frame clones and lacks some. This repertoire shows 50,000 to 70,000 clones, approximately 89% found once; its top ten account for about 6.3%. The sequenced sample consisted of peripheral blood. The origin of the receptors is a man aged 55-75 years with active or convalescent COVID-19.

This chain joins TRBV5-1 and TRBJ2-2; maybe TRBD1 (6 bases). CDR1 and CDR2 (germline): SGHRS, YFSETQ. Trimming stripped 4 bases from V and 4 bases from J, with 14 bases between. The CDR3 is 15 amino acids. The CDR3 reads CASSPEDSSTGELFF. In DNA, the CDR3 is TGCGCCAGCAGCCCCGAGGACAGTTCCACCGGGGAGCTGTTTTTT.

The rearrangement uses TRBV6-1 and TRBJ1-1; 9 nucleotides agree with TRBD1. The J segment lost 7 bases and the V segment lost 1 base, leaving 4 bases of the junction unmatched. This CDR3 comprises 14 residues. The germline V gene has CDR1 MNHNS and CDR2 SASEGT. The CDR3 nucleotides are TGTGCCAGCAGTGAAGACAGGGGGCTGGGTGAAGCTTTCTTT. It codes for CASSEDRGLGEAFF.

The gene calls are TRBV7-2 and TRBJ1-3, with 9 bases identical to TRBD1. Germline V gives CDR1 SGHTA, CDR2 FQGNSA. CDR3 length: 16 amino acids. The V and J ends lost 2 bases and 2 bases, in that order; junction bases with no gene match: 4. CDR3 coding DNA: TGTGCCAGCAGCTTATTTGGGACAGGGACTGGAAACACCATATATTTT. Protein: CASSLFGTGTGNTIYF.

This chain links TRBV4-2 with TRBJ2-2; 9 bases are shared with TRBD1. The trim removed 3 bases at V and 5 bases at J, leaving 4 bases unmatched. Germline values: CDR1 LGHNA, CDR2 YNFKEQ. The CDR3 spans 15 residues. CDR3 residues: CASSQGQGGTGELFF. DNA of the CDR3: TGTGCCAGCAGCCAGGGACAGGGAGGTACCGGGGAGCTGTTTTTT.

The CDR3: CASISQHGTATGELFF. CDR3 DNA: TGTGCCAGCATTTCCCAGCACGGGACAGCCACCGGGGAGCTGTTTTTT. The chain is built from TRBV5-5 and TRBJ2-2; 7 bases are shared with TRBD1. The CDR3 runs to 16 residues. The germline CDR1 and CDR2 sequences are SGHKS and YYEKEE (reference sequence). The trim removed 6 bases at V and 4 bases at J, leaving 12 bases unmatched.

CDR3 DNA sequence: TGTGCCAGTAGTACCTACAGGGGAAGGGGCATGAACACTGAAGCTTTCTTT. It specifies CASSTYRGRGMNTEAFF. This chain uses TRBV19 with TRBJ1-1, with 7 nucleotides matching TRBD1. With 4 bases clipped from V and 0 bases from J, the junction kept 11 bases outside the gene matches. The CDR3 runs to 17 residues. Per the germline V gene, CDR1 is LNHDA and CDR2 is SQIVND (reference sequence). Looking up the rest from reference TRBV19 and TRBJ1-1 gives the full variable domain: DGGITQSPKYLFRKEGQNVTLSCEQNLNHDAMYWYRQDPGQGLRLIYYSQIVNDFQKGDIAEGYSVSREKKESFPLTVTSAQKNPTAFYLCASSTYRGRGMNTEAFFGQGTRLTVV.

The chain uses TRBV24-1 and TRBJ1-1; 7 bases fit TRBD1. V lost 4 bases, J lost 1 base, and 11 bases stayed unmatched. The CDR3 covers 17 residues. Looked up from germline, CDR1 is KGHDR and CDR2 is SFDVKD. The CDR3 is CATSDLKGTATNTEAFF. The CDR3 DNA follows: TGTGCCACCAGTGACCTCAAGGGGACAGCCACGAACACTGAAGCTTTCTTT.

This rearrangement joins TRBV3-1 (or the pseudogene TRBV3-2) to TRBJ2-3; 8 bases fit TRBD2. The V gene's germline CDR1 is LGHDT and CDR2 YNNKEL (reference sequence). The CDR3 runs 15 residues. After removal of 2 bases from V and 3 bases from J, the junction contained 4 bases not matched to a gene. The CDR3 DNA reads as TGTGCCAGCAGCCAACGAGCGGGAGCAACAGATACGCAGTATTTT. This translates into CASSQRAGATDTQYF.

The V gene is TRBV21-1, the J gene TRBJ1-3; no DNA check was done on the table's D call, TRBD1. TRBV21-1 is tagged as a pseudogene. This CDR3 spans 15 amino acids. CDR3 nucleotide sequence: TGTGCCAGCAGCATGAGGACAGGTCCGCCAAACACCATATATTTT. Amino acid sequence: CASSMRTGPPNTIYF.

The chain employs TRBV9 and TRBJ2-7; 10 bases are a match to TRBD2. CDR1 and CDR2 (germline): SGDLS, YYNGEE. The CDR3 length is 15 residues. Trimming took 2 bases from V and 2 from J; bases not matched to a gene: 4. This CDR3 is CASSVTSGDTYEQYF. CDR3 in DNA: TGTGCCAGCAGCGTCACTAGCGGGGACACCTACGAGCAGTACTTC.

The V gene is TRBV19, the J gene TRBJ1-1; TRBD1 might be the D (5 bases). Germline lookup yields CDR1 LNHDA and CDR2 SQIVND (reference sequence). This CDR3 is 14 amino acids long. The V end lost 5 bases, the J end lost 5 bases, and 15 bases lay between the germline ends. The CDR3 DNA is TGTGCCAGTAGTCCGCAGGGAGGGAGTACTGAAGCTTTCTTT. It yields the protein CASSPQGGSTEAFF.

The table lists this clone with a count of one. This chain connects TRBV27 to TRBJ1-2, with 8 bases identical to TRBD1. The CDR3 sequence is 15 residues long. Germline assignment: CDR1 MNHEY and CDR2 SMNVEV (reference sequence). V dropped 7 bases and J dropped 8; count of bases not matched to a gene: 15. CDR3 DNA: TGTGCCAGCACCGGGACTGGACAGGGTTCTAGCGGCTACACCTTC. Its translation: CASTGTGQGSSGYTF.

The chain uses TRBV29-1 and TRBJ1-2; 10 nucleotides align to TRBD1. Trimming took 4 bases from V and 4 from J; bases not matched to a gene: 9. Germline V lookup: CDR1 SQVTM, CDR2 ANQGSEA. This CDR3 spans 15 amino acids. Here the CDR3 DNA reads TGCAGCGTTGCACCGGGACAGGGGCTGGTCTATGGCTACACCTTC. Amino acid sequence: CSVAPGQGLVYGYTF.

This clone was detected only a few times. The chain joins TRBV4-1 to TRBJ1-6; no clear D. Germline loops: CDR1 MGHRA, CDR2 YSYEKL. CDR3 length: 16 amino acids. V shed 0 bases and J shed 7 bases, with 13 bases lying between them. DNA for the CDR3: TGCGCCAGCAGCCAAGATTTTCAGCGCGCCAATTCACCCCTCCACTTT. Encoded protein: CASSQDFQRANSPLHF.

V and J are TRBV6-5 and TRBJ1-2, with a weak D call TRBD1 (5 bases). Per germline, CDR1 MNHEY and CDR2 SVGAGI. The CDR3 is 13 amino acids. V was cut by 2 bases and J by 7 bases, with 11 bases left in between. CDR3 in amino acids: CASSYRQKGGYTF. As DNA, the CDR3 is TGTGCCAGCAGTTACCGACAGAAAGGTGGCTACACCTTC.

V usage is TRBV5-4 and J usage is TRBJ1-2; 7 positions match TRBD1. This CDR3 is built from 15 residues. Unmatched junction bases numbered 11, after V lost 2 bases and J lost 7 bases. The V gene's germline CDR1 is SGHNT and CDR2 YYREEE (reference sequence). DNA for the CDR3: TGTGCCAGCAGCTTCGGGACAGCCAGGACCCCTGGCTACACCTTC. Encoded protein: CASSFGTARTPGYTF.

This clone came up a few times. CDR3 in amino acids: CASSLTTSTGAEAFF. For the CDR3, the DNA is TGTGCCAGCTCGCTTACTACATCGACGGGGGCTGAAGCTTTCTTT. The J gene is TRBJ1-1, the V gene TRBV18; perhaps TRBD1 as D (5 bases). Trimming cost V 6 bases and J 6 bases, with 20 bases left between them. The CDR3 runs 15 residues. From germline, CDR1 is KGHSH and CDR2 LQKENI.

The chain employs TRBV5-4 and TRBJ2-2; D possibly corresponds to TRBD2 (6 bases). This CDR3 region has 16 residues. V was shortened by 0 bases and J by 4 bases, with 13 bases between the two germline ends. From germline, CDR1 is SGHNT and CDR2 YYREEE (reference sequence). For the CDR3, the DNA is TGTGCCAGCAGCTTGGGGTTTGGAGGGGCCACCGGGGAGCTGTTTTTT. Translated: CASSLGFGGATGELFF.

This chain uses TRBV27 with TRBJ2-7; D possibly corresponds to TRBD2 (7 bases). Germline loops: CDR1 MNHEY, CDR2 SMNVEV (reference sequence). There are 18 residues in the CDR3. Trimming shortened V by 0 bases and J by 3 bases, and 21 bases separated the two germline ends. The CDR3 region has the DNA TGTGCCAGCAGTTTATCGGGGGGTCGGGGGGCTAAGGGCTACGAGCAGTACTTC. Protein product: CASSLSGGRGAKGYEQYF.